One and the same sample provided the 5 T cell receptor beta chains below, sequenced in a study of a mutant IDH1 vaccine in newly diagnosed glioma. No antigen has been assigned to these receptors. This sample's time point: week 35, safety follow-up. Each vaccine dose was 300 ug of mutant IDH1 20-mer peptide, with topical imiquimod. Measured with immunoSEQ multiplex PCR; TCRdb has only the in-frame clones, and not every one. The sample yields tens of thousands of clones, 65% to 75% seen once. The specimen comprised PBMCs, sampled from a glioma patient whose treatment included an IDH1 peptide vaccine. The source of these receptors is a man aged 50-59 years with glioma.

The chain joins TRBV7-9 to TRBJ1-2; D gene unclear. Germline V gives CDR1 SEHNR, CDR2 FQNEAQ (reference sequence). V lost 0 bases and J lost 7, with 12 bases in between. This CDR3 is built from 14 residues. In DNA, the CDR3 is TGTGCCAGCAGCTTAGCTCCGATTTCCACTGGCTACACCTTC. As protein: CASSLAPISTGYTF.

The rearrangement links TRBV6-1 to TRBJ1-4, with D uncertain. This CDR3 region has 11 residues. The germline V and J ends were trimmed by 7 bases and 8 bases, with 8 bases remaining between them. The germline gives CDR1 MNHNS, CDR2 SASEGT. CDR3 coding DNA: TGTGCCAGCACCGGTAGGGAAAAACTGTTTTTT. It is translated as CASTGREKLFF.

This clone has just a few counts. This chain's CDR3 is CATRGSQGSQETQYF. DNA of the CDR3: TGTGCCACCAGGGGGTCCCAGGGGAGTCAGGAGACCCAGTACTTC. The chain recombines TRBV15 with TRBJ2-5; perhaps TRBD1 as D (6 bases). CDR3 length: 15 residues. Germline loops: CDR1 LNHNV, CDR2 YYDKDF (reference sequence). V lost 6 bases, J lost 5 bases, and 19 bases lay in between.

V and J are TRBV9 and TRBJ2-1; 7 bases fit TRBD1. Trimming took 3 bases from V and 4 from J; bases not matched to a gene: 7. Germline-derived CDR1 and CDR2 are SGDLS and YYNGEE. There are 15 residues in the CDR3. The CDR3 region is CASSAAGTAYNEQFF. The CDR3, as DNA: TGTGCCAGCAGCGCCGCCGGGACAGCATACAATGAGCAGTTCTTC.

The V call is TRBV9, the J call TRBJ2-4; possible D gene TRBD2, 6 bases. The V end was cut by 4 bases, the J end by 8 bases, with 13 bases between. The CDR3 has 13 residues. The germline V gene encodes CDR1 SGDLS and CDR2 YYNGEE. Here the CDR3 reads CASSPGGADIQYF. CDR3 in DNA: TGTGCCAGCAGCCCCGGAGGGGCGGACATTCAGTACTTC.